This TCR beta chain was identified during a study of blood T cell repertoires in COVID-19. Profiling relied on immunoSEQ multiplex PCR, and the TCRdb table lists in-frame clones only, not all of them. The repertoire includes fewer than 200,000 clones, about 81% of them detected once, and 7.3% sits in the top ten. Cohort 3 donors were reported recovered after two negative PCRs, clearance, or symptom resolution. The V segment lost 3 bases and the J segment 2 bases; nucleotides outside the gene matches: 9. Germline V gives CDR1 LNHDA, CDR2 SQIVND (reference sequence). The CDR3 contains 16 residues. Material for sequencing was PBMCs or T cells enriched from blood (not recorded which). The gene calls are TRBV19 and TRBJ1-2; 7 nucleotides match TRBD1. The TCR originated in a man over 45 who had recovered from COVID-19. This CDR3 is CASSMSSGTANYGYTF. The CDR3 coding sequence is TGTGCCAGTAGTATGTCTTCCGGGACAGCCAACTATGGCTACACCTTC.